This T cell receptor (beta chain) appears in the sequencing data of a study of blood T cell repertoires in COVID-19. The table came from immunoSEQ multiplex PCR; TCRdb's copy has only in-frame clones and leaves some out. The sample has some 400,000 clones; approximately 89% are singletons. The V end lost 5 bases, the J end lost 3 bases, and 4 bases lay between the germline ends. This CDR3 has 11 amino acids. Looked up from germline, CDR1 is SGHDN and CDR2 is FVKESK. This receptor was taken from a woman aged 40 to 50 who had been exposed to COVID-19. The chain is built from TRBV14 and TRBJ2-5; D is uncertain. The material sequenced was PBMCs or T cells enriched from blood (not recorded which). The CDR3 is CASSYKETQYF. For the CDR3, the DNA is TGTGCCAGCAGCTACAAAGAGACCCAGTACTTC.